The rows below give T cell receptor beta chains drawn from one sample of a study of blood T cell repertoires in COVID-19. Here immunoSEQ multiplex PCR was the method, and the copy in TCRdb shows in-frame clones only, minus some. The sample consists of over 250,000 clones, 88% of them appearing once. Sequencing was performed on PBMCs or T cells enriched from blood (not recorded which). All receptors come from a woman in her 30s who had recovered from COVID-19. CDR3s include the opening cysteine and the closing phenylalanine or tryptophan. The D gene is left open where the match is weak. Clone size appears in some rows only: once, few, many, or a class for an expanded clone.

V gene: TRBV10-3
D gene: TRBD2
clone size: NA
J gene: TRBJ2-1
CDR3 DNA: TGTGCCATCGCCCAAACAGCGGGAGGGTACAATGAGCAGTTCTTC
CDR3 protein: CAIAQTAGGYNEQFF

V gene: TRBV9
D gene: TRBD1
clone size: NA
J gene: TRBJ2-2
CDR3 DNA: TGTGCCAGCAGTGGACAGGGGGCCACCGGGGAGCTGTTTTTT
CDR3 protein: CASSGQGATGELFF

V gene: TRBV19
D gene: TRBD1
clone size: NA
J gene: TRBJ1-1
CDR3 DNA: TGTGCCAGTAGTACCGGACAGGGTTTTCCCACTGAAGCTTTCTTT
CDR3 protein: CASSTGQGFPTEAFF

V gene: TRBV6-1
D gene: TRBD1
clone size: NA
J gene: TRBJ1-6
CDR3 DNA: TGTGCCAGCAGTGAAGGACAGGGGGTCAGAAATTCACCCCTCCACTTT
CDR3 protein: CASSEGQGVRNSPLHF

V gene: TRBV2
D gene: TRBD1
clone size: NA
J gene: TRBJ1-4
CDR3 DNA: TGTGCCAGCAGGAGACAGGGGTTAAATGAAAAACTGTTTTTT
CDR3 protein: CASRRQGLNEKLFF

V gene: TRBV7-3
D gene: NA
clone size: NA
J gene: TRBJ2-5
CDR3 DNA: TGTGCCAGCAGCTTAACAGGGGTCCCGTACCAAGAGACCCAGTACTTC
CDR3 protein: CASSLTGVPYQETQYF

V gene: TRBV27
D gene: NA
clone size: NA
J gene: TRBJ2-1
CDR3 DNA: TGTGCCAGCAGGATACTAAATGAGCAGTTCTTC
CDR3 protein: CASRILNEQFF

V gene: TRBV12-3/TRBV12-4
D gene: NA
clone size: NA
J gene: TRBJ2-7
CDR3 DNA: TGTGCCAGCAGTTCCGCAGGGGTCCACGAGCAGTACTTC
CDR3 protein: CASSSAGVHEQYF

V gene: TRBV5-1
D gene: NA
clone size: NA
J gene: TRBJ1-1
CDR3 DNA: TGCGCCAGCTTCAGGACGGCCGGGACTGTGAACACTGAAGCTTTCTTT
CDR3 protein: CASFRTAGTVNTEAFF

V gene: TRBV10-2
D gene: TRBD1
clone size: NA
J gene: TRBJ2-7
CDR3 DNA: TGCGCCAGCAGCCCGGACAGGACCTACGAGCAGTACTTC
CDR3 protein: CASSPDRTYEQYF

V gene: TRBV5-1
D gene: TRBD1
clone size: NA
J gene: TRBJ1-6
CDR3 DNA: TGCGCCAGCAGCTTGCTGGGACAGGGAATGAGTTCACCCCTCCACTTT
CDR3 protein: CASSLLGQGMSSPLHF

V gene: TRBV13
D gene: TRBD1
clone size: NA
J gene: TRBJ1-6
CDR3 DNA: TGTGCCAGCCAGGGGGATAATTCACCCCTCCACTTT
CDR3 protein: CASQGDNSPLHF

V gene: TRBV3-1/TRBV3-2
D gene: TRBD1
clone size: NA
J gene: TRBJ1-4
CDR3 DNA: TGTGCCAGCAGCCGCCGCGTGGGGGGGACAGGGGATGAAAAACTGTTTTTT
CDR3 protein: CASSRRVGGTGDEKLFF

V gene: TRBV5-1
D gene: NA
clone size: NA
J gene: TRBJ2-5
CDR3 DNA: TGCGCCAGCAGCTTAGGCAGGGCGATGGAGACCCAGTACTTC
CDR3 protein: CASSLGRAMETQYF

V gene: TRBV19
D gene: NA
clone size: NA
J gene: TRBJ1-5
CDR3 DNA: TGTGCCAGTAATCGGGAGATACTTAGCAATCAGCCCCAGCATTTT
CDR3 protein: CASNREILSNQPQHF

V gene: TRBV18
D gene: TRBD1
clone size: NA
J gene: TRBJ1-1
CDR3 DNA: TGTGCCAGCTCACCACTGGACAGGGAGGGGACTGAAGCTTTCTTT
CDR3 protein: CASSPLDREGTEAFF

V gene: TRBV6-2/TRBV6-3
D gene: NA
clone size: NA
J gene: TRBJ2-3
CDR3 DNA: TGTGCCAGCAGTTGGAGGGCAGGTGTTACAGATACGCAGTATTTT
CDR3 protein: CASSWRAGVTDTQYF

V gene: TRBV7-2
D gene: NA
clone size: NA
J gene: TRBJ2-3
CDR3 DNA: TGTGCCAGCACTCTGGGCAGGTGGGGGGGCAGAAGAGATACGCAGTATTTT
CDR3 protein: CASTLGRWGGRRDTQYF

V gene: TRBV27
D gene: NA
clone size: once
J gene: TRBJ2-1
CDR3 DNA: TGTGCCAGCAGTCGACCGGGACTGGCGAATGAGCAGTTCTTC
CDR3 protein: CASSRPGLANEQFF

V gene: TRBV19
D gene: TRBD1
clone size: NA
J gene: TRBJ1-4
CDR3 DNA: TGTGCCAGTAGTCGGACAGGACTCACGATAGCAACTAATGAAAAACTGTTTTTT
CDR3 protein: CASSRTGLTIATNEKLFF

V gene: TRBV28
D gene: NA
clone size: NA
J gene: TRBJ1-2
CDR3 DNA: TGTGCCAGCAGTGATCAGGTCTATGGCTACACCTTC
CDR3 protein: CASSDQVYGYTF

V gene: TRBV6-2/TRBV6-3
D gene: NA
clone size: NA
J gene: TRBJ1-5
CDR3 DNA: TGTGCCAGCAGTGCCAGGGGACAGCCCCAGCATTTT
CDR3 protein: CASSARGQPQHF

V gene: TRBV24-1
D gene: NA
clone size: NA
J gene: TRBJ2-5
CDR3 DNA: TGTGCCACCAGTGACAGGCCCGCAGTTGAGGGAGAGACCCAGTACTTC
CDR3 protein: CATSDRPAVEGETQYF

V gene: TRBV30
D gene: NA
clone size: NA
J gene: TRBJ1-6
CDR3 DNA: TGTGCCTGGGGTACAGGGATAAATTCACCCCTCCACTTT
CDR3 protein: CAWGTGINSPLHF

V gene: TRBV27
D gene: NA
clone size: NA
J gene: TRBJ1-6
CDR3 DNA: TGTGCCAGCAGTTCAGGCAGCATCAATTCACCCCTCCACTTT
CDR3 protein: CASSSGSINSPLHF

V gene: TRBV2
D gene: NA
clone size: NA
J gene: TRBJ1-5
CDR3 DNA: TGTGCCAGCAGTGAAGGGAGGGGTCGGGGGCATTTT
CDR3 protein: CASSEGRGRGHF

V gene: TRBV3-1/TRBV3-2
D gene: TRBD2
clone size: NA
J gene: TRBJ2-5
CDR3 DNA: TGTGCCAGCAGCCAAACTAGCGGGGGGGCCGTGGAGACCCAGTACTTC
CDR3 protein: CASSQTSGGAVETQYF

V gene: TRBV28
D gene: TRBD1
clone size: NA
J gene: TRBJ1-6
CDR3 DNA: TGTGCCAGCAGTTCAACAGGGGGCCCTAATTCACCCCTCCACTTT
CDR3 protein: CASSSTGGPNSPLHF

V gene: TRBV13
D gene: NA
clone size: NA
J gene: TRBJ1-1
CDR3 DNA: TGTGCCAGCAGCTCGCAGGGATGGGGCACTGAAGCTTTCTTT
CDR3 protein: CASSSQGWGTEAFF

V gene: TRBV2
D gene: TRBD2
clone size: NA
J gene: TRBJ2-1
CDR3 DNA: TGTGCCAGCAGTGAACGTCTAGCGGGTAACAATGAGCAGTTCTTC
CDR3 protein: CASSERLAGNNEQFF

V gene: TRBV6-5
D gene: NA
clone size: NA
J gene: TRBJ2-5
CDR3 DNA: TGTGCCACCAAGGGGGAGCCAGAGACCCAGTACTTC
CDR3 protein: CATKGEPETQYF

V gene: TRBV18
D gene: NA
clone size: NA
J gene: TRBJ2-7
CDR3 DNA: TGTGCCAGCTCACCAGACGCGGTCCAGTACTTC
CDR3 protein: CASSPDAVQYF

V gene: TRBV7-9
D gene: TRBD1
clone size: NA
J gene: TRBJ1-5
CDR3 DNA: TGTGCCAGCAGCTTAATCCATGGACAGGTGAGCAATCAGCCCCAGCATTTT
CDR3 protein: CASSLIHGQVSNQPQHF

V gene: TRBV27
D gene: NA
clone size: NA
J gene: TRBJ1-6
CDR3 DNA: TGTGCCAGCAGACGGGAGGGGGGCGCACGTAATTCACCCCTCCACTTT
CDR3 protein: CASRREGGARNSPLHF

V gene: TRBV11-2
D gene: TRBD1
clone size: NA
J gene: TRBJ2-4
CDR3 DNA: TGTGCCAGCAGCTTAAACAGGGGGAACATTCAGTACTTC
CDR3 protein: CASSLNRGNIQYF

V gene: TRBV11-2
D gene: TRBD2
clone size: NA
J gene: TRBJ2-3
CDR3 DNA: TGTGCCAGCAGCCCAGGGACTAGCGGGGATAGCACAGATACGCAGTATTTT
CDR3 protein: CASSPGTSGDSTDTQYF

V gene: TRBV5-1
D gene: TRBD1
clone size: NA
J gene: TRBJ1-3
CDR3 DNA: TGCGCCAGCAGCTTAGGCGGGACAGCCTTTACTGGAAACACCATATATTTT
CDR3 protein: CASSLGGTAFTGNTIYF

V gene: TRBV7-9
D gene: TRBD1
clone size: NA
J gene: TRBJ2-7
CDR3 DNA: TGTGCCAGCAGCTTTGGGACAGGGGGGGTTGGCCCCTACGAGCAGTACTTC
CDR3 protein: CASSFGTGGVGPYEQYF

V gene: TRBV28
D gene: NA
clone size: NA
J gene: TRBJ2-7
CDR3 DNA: TGTGCCAGCAGTTTTCCGGGGGTTGCCTACGAGCAGTACTTC
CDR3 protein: CASSFPGVAYEQYF

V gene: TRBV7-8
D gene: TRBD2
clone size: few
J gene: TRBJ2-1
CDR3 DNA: TGTGCCAGCAGCTTGGGACTAGCGGGAGGGAGCTCCTACAATGAGCAGTTCTTC
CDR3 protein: CASSLGLAGGSSYNEQFF

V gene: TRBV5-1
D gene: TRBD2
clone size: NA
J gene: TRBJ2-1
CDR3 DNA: TGCGCCAGCAGTCTAGCGGGAGGGAATGAGCAGTTCTTC
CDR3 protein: CASSLAGGNEQFF

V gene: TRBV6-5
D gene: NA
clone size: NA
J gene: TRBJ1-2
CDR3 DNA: TGTGCCAGCGGGGACTCAGTAATCTATGGCTACACCTTC
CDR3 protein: CASGDSVIYGYTF

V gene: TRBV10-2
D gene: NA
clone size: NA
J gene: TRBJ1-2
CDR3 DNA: TGCGCCAGCAGTGAGTCGGGCTCCTATGGCTACACCTTC
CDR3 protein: CASSESGSYGYTF

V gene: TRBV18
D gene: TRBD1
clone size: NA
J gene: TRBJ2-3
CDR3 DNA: TGTGCCAGCTCGTTGGACAGGGGTAGCGGACTAAGCACAGATACGCAGTATTTT
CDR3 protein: CASSLDRGSGLSTDTQYF

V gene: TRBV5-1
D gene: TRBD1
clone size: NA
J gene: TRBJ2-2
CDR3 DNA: TGCGCCAGCAGCTTGTTTGGGACAGACACCGGGGAGCTGTTTTTT
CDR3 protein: CASSLFGTDTGELFF

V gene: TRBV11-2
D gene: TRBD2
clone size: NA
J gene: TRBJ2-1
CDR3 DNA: TGTGCCAGCAGCTCATCACTAGCGGGAGGGCCGGAGAATGAGCAGTTCTTC
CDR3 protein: CASSSSLAGGPENEQFF

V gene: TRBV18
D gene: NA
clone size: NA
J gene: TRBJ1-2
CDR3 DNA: TGTGCCAGCTCACCACCGGGGCAGGTAAAAACCAATGGCTACACCTTC
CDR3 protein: CASSPPGQVKTNGYTF

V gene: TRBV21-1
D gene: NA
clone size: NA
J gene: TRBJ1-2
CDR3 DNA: TGTGCCAGCGTTTCGGGGCAGGGGGTTGAAGAAGGTGGCTACACCTTC
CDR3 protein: CASVSGQGVEEGGYTF

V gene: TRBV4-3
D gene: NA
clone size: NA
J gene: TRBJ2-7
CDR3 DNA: TGCGCCAGCAGCCAAGTTTCTCATTCGAGCTCCTACGAGCAGTACTTC
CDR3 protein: CASSQVSHSSSYEQYF

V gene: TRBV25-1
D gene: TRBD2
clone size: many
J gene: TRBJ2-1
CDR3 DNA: TGTGCCAGCAGGGGCGGCGGGAGGGCAGGAAATGAGCAGTTCTTC
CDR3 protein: CASRGGGRAGNEQFF

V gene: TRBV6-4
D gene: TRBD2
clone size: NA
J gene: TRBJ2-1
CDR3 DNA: TGTGCCAGCAGCCAACTAGCGGGGGCTGTTAATGAGCAGTTCTTC
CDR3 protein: CASSQLAGAVNEQFF